What follows describes a single T cell receptor (beta chain). TCRdb's table, derived via immunoSEQ multiplex PCR, lists solely in-frame clones and lacks some. The sample has 80,000 to 95,000 clones; 82% are singletons. The sample comes from a study of radiotherapy plus CTLA-4 blockade in lung cancer. The V segment lost 6 bases and the J segment 11 bases; nucleotides outside the gene matches: 6. The CDR3 is 11 residues long. CDR1 SNHLY and CDR2 FYNNEI come from the germline V gene. Sequences were derived from peripheral blood, sampled from a patient treated with radiotherapy plus ipilimumab. The receptor comes from a human donor with non-small cell lung cancer that progressed on radiotherapy plus ipilimumab. This chain connects TRBV2 to TRBJ2-5; the match to TRBD1 covers 7 bases. The CDR3 DNA follows: TGTGCCAGCAGGGCCGACAGGGAGCAGTACTTC. This translates into CASRADREQYF.